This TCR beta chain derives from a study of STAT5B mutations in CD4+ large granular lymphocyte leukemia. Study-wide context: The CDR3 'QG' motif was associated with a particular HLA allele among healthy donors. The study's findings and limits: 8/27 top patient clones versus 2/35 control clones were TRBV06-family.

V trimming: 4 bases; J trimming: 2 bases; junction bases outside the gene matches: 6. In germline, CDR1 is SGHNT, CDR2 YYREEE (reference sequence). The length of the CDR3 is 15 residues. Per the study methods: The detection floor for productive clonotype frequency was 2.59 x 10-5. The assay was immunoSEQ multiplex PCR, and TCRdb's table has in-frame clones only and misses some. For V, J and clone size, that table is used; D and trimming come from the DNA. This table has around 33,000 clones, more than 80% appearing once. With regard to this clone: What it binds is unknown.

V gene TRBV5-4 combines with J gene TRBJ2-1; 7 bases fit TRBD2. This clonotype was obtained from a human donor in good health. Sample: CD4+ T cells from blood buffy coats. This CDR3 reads CASSQASGTYNEQFF. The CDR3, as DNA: TGTGCCAGCAGCCAAGCTAGCGGAACCTACAATGAGCAGTTCTTC.